These 7 T cell receptor beta chains originate from one sample sequenced in a study of T-cell memory formation after mild COVID-19. TCRdb itself ran the 5' RACE reads through MiXCR, one entry per CDR3 protein. This sample yields 25,000 to 30,000 distinct CDR3 sequences, of which roughly an eighth are seen a single time; roughly 15% belongs to the top ten. The sequenced sample consisted of PBMCs or a T cell subset sorted from them (not recorded which). The receptors derive from an adult woman who had mild COVID-19 (a few samples of this study predate the infection). Cell type and time point are not known.

This clonotype was counted ten times or more. The chain links TRBV6-5 to TRBJ1-5; the D is unclear. Germline V gene data show CDR1 as MNHEY and CDR2 as SVGAGI. Trimming removed 7 bases at V and 1 base at J, with 14 bases between. CDR3 length: 15 residues. CDR3 in amino acids: CASTPRGESNQPQHF. CDR3 DNA: TGTGCCAGCACCCCCCGGGGAGAGAGCAATCAGCCCCAGCATTTT.

This clonotype appeared many times. The CDR3 reads CASRQQETQYF. In DNA, the CDR3 is TGTGCCAGCAGACAGCAAGAGACCCAGTACTTC. The chain uses TRBV2 and TRBJ2-5, with D hard to call. The CDR3 is made up of 11 amino acids. Trimming left V 6 bases short and J 2 bases short, with 4 bases between. CDR1 and CDR2 from the germline V gene are SNHLY and FYNNEI.

Many counts were recorded for this clonotype. J is TRBJ2-2 and V is TRBV11-3; D not resolved. The V end lost 5 bases, the J end lost 7 bases, and 8 bases lay between the germline ends. Germline V gives CDR1 SGHNT, CDR2 YENEEA. The CDR3 runs 12 residues. DNA of the CDR3: TGTGCCAGCAGCCCGCTGGGCGGGGAGCTGTTTTTT. As protein: CASSPLGGELFF.

The gene calls are TRBV7-9 and TRBJ2-1; no definite D call. Per the germline V gene, CDR1 is SEHNR and CDR2 is FQNEAQ (reference sequence). V shed 2 bases and J shed 3 bases, with 5 bases lying between them. This CDR3 region has 13 residues. CDR3 in amino acids: CASSLNDYNEQFF. CDR3 nucleotide sequence: TGTGCCAGCAGCTTAAACGACTACAATGAGCAGTTCTTC.

This clonotype was seen at least ten times. The chain links TRBV20-1 to TRBJ1-1, with TRBD1 as a possible D gene (5 bases). Trimming left V 0 bases short and J 1 base short, with 12 bases between. Germline assignment: CDR1 DFQATT and CDR2 SNEGSKA (reference sequence). This CDR3 spans 15 amino acids. The CDR3 nucleotides are TGCAGTGCTAGAGATCAGGGCGCAGGGAACACTGAAGCTTTCTTT. Encoded protein: CSARDQGAGNTEAFF.

This clonotype was counted at least ten times. This chain connects TRBV7-2 to TRBJ2-1; the match to TRBD2 covers 12 bases. The CDR3 contains 15 residues. CDR1 and CDR2 from the germline V gene are SGHTA and FQGNSA. Trimming at V came to 5 bases and at J to 9 bases, leaving 8 bases not matched to a gene. The CDR3 nucleotides read TGTGCCAGCAGCCGGACTAGCGGGACCCCTACTGAGCAGTTCTTC. It encodes CASSRTSGTPTEQFF.

At least ten counts were recorded for this clonotype. This sequence joins TRBV12-3 or TRBV12-4 and TRBJ2-3, with a possible D match to TRBD1 (5 bases). The CDR3 extends over 17 amino acids. The ends were cut back, 5 bases at V and 2 bases at J, with 20 bases in the middle. The CDR3 nucleotides read TGTGCCAGCAGTCCCCGGGCCCGACAGACCCTCACAGATACGCAGTATTTT. This codes for CASSPRARQTLTDTQYF.